This T cell receptor (beta chain) was found in a study of beta chain features in type 1 diabetes (dated by TCRdb to 2016 to 2019). A note on the overall study: No differences in mean age, gender distribution, total cell number or subset yield were found between patients and healthy donors. A total of some 110 million sorted cells were examined across all samples, and the number of cells per subset was strongly correlated with RNA yield. The study compared the TCRB repertoires of sorted circulating CD4+ T cell subsets in recently diagnosed type 1 diabetes patients with those in matched healthy donors. Regulatory and stem cell-like memory subsets were obtained from only 8 patients and roughly 8 healthy donors, while naive and central memory subsets were obtained from all 30 or so donors. What the study reported, not specific to this receptor: Because small numbers of individuals were included in the HLA sub-analyses, any influence of HLA type on TCRB rearrangement was left unresolved. In all four CD4+ subsets, TCRB CDR3 length was moderately but significantly shorter in type 1 diabetes patients. Sequencing cDNA rather than genomic DNA could over-represent highly expressing activated cells, although activation and CD3 levels did not differ between groups. The naive, central memory and regulatory TCRB repertoires appeared to resemble one another more closely among patients than among healthy donors. Shorter templates might be favored by PCR, yet because patient and control samples were amplified and corrected together, any such skew would affect both groups equally. Fewer insertions and more nucleotide deletions at VDJ recombination sites were observed in patients with type 1 diabetes, implying thymic rearrangement abnormalities.

A remark on this clone: No antigen is known for it. No base qualities exist here, and no much larger clone lies one base off it.

The CDR3, cysteine through phenylalanine, is 14 amino acids long. Just CDR3 DNA is preserved here, 42 bases in frame from base 1. The germline V gene (reference sequence) gives CDR1 as GTSNPN and CDR2 as SVGIG. For this chain, trimming is 1 base at the V end and 5 bases at the J end, and the number of junction bases without a gene match is 6. Each donor gave one peripheral blood draw, about 100 mL on average, collected into heparinised tubes. A BD FACSAria II was used to sort naive, central memory, regulatory and stem cell-like memory CD4+ T cells with a panel that included CD45RO, CCR7, CD25, CD127, CD95 and CD27. Every sorted population had a purity above 95%. PBMCs were separated immediately by Lymphoprep density gradient centrifugation and were stained directly, without being cultured. So that batch effects would be minimized, each experiment stained and sorted samples in pairs, pairing one healthy donor with one patient.

All of the isolated RNA was reverse transcribed with the High Capacity cDNA Reverse Transcription Kit, so expressed TCRB transcripts were sequenced. Deep immunoSEQ sequencing was performed on naive, central memory and regulatory T cell samples, with an average of roughly 3.3 million total reads per sample. After sorted cells were lysed in RLT buffer, RNA was extracted with DNase-treated RNeasy Micro or Mini kits, with the choice depending on cell number. Each cell subset was processed on its own to prevent cross-contamination, while patient and healthy donor samples were processed together. TCRB sequences were amplified from cDNA with the immunoSEQ multiplex PCR, producing 87-bp fragments spanning the CDR3 region. Amplicons were sequenced on the Illumina HiSeq platform. Under the source paper's analysis protocol: Synthetic template baselines were used to correct PCR bias computationally, reads within Hamming distance 2 were collapsed, and singletons that could not be merged were discarded. Reads were aligned against IMGT so that V, D and J genes, CDR3 length and insertions or deletions at six rearrangement sites could be assigned. Within each subset, clonotype counts were normalized to sorted cell number, and only after that were true diversity and Gini coefficients computed with the tcR R package. The overlap coefficient, calculated on TCRB nucleotide sequences, was used to measure repertoire sharing. As a proxy for the pre-selection repertoire, out-of-frame TCRB sequences from naive cells were analyzed. The table comes from immuneACCESS by way of TCRdb, which keeps in-frame sequences with V and J called. Part of the clones is missing from these tables; in studies checked, under half for an unresolved V gene and the rest for unknown reasons. The V and J calls and clone size come from that table; D and trimming were worked out from the DNA. A total of 200,000 to 250,000 clones appear in this sample, approximately 13% of them only once. Just under 0.02% of the sample is held by the ten biggest clonotypes.

The sequence derives from a man aged 25-40 years with type 1 diabetes. The rearrangement combines TRBV30 with TRBJ1-1, with 8 middle bases fitting TRBD1. Source material: naive CD4+ T cells from blood. The cell subset or site label for this specimen denotes: true naive CD4+ T cells. The CDR3 region has the sequence CAWSGTGRGTEAFF. Here is the DNA: TGTGCCTGGAGTGGGACAGGGCGGGGGACTGAAGCTTTCTTT.